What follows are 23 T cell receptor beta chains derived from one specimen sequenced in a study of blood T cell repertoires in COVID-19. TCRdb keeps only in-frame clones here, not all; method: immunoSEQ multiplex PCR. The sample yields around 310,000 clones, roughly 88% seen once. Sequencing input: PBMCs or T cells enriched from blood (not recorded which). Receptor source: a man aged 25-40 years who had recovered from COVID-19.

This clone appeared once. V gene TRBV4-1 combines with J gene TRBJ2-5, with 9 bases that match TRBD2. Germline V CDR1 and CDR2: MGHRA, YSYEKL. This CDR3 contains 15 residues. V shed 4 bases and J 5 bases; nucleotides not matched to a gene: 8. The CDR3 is CASSPHAGGVETQYF. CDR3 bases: TGCGCCAGCAGCCCCCACGCGGGGGGGGTGGAGACCCAGTACTTC.

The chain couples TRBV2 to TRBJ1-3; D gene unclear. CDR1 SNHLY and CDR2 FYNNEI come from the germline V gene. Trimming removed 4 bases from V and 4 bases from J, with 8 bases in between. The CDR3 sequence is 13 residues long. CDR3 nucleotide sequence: TGTGCCAGCAGTGGACGAGGGGGAAACACCATATATTTT. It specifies CASSGRGGNTIYF.

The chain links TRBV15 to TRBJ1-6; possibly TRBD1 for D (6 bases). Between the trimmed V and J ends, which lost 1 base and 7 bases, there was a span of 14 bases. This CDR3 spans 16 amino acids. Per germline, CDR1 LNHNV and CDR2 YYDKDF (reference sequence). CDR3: CATSRGFGRGNSPLHF. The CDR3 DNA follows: TGTGCCACCAGCAGAGGGTTCGGCAGGGGAAATTCACCCCTCCACTTT. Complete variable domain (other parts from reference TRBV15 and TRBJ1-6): DAMVIQNPRYQVTQFGKPVTLSCSQTLNHNVMYWYQQKSSQAPKLLFHYYDKDFNNEADTPDNFQSRRPNTSFCFLDIRSPGLGDTAMYLCATSRGFGRGNSPLHFGNGTRLTVT.

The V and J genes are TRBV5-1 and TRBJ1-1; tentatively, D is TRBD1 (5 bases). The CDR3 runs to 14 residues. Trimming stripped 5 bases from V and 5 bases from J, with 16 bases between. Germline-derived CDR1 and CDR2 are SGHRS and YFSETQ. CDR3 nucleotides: TGCGCCAGCAGACGGGACCTCGGGGGGACTGAAGCTTTCTTT. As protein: CASRRDLGGTEAFF.

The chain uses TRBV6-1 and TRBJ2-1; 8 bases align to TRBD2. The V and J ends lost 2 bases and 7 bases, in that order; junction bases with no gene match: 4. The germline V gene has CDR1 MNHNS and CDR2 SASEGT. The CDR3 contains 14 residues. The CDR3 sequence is CASSELAGPNEQFF. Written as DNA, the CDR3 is TGTGCCAGCAGTGAATTAGCGGGGCCGAATGAGCAGTTCTTC.

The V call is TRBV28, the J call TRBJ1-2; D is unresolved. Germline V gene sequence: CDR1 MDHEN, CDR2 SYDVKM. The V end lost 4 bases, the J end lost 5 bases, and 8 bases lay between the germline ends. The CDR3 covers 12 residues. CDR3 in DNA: TGTGCCAGCAGTTGGAGACTATATGGCTACACCTTC. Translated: CASSWRLYGYTF.

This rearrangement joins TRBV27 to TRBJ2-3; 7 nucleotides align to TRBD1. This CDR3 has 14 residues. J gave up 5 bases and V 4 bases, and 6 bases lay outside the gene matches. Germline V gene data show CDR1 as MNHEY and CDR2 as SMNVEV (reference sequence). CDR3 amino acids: CASSWGQWGDTQYF. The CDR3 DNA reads TGTGCCAGCAGTTGGGGACAGTGGGGAGATACGCAGTATTTT.

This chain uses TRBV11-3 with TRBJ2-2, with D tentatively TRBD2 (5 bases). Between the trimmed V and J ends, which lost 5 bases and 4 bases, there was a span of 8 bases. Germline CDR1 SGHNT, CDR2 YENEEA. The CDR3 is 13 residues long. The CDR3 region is CASSPAGTGELFF. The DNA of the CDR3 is TGTGCCAGCAGCCCCGCGGGCACCGGGGAGCTGTTTTTT.

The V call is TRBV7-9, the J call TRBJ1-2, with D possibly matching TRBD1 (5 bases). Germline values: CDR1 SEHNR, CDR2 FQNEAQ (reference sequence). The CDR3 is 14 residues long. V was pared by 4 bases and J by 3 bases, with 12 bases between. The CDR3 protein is CASSSWAGDYGYTF. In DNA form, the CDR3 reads TGTGCCAGCAGCTCTTGGGCGGGGGACTATGGCTACACCTTC.

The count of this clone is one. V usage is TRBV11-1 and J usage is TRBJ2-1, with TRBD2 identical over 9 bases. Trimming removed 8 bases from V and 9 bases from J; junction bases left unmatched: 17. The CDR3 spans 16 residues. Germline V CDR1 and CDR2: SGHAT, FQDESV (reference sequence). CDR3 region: CASHLDPAGGYGEQFF. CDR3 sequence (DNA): TGTGCCAGCCACTTAGACCCCGCGGGGGGGTACGGTGAGCAGTTCTTC.

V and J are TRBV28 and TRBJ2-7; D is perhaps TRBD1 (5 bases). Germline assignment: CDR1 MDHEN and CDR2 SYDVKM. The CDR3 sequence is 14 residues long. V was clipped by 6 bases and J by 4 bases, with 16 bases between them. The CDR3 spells CASRAPGDRYEQYF. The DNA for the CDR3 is TGTGCCAGCAGGGCCCCTGGAGACAGATACGAGCAGTACTTC.

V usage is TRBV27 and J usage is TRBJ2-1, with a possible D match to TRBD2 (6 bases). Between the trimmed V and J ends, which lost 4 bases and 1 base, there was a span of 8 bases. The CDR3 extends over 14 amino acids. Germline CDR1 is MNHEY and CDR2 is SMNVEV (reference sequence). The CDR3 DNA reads TGTGCCAGCAGTTCGGGACTGTCCTACAATGAGCAGTTCTTC. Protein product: CASSSGLSYNEQFF.

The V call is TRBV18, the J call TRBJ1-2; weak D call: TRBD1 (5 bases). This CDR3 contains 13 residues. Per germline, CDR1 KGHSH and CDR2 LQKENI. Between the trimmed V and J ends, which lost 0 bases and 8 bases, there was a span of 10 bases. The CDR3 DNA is TGTGCCAGCTCACCACCGGGAGGGGTCGGCTACACCTTC. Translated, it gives CASSPPGGVGYTF. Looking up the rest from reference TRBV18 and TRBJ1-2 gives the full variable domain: NAGVMQNPRHLVRRRGQEARLRCSPMKGHSHVYWYRQLPEEGLKFMVYLQKENIIDESGMPKERFSAEFPKEGPSILRIQQVVRGDSAAYFCASSPPGGVGYTFGSGTRLTVV.

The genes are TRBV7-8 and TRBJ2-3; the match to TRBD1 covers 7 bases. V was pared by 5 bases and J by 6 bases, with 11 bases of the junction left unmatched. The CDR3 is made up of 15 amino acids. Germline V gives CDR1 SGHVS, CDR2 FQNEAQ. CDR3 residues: CASSPEGQPGDTQYF. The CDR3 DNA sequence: TGTGCCAGCAGCCCTGAGGGACAGCCCGGGGATACGCAGTATTTT. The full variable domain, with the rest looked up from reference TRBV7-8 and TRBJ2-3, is GAGVSQSPRYKVAKRGQDVALRCDPISGHVSLFWYQQALGQGPEFLTYFQNEAQLDKSGLPSDRFFAERPEGSVSTLKIQRTQQEDSAVYLCASSPEGQPGDTQYFGPGTRLTVL.

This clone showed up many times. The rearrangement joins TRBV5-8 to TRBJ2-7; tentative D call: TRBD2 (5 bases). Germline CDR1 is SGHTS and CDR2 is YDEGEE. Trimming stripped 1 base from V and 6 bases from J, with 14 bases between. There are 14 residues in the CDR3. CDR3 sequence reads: CASSLREYIGEQYF. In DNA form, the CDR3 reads TGTGCCAGCAGCTTGAGGGAGTATATAGGCGAGCAGTACTTC.

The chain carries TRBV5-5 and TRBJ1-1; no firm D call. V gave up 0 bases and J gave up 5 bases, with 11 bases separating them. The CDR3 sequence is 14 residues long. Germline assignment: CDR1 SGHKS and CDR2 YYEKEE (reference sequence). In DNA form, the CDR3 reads TGTGCCAGCAGCTTGGGGGGAGCTGCGACTGAAGCTTTCTTT. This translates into CASSLGGAATEAFF.

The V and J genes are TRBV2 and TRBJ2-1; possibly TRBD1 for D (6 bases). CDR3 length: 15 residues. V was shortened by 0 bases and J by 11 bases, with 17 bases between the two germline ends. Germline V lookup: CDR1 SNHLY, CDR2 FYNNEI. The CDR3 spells CASSEAGVGRGQQFF. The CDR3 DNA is TGTGCCAGCAGTGAAGCAGGGGTGGGCAGGGGCCAGCAGTTCTTC.

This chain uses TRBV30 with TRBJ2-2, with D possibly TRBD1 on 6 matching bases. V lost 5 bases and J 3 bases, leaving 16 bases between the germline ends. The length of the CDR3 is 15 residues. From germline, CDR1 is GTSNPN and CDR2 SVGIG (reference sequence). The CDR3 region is CAWERVDRHTGELFF. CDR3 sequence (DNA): TGTGCCTGGGAGAGGGTGGACAGACACACCGGGGAGCTGTTTTTT.

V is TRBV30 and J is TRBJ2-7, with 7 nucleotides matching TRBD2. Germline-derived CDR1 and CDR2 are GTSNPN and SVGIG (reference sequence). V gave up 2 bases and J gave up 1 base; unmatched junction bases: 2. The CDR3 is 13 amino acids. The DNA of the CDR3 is TGTGCCTGGAGTACGGGGGGTTCCTACGAGCAGTACTTC. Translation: CAWSTGGSYEQYF.

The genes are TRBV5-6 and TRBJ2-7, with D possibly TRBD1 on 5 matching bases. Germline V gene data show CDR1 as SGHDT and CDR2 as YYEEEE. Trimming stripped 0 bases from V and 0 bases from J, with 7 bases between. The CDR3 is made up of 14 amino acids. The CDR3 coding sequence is TGTGCCAGCAGCTTGGGGGGCGTCTCCTACGAGCAGTACTTC. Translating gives CASSLGGVSYEQYF.

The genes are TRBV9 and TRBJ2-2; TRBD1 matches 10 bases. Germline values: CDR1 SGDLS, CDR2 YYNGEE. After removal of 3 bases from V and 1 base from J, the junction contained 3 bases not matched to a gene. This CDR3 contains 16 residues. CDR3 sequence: CASSGTGGMNTGELFF. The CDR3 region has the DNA TGTGCCAGCAGCGGGACAGGGGGAATGAACACCGGGGAGCTGTTTTTT. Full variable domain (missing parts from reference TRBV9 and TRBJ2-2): DSGVTQTPKHLITATGQRVTLRCSPRSGDLSVYWYQQSLDQGLQFLIQYYNGEERAKGNILERFSAQQFPDLHSELNLSSLELGDSALYFCASSGTGGMNTGELFFGEGSRLTVL.

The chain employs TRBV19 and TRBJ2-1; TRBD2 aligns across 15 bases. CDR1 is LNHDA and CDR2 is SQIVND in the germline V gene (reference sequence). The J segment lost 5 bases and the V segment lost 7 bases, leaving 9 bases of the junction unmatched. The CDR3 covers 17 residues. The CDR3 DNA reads TGTGCCAGTAACTCCGGGACTAGCGGGGGGAGAGACAATGAGCAGTTCTTC. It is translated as CASNSGTSGGRDNEQFF.

CDR3 in DNA: TGTGCCAGCAGTGAATACGGCAGGGAAGCGGGAAACACCATATATTTT. It encodes CASSEYGREAGNTIYF. The chain combines TRBV25-1 with TRBJ1-3; weak D call: TRBD1 (5 bases). This CDR3 is built from 16 residues. Germline values: CDR1 MGHDK, CDR2 SYGVNS. V gave up 0 bases and J gave up 4 bases, with 13 bases separating them.